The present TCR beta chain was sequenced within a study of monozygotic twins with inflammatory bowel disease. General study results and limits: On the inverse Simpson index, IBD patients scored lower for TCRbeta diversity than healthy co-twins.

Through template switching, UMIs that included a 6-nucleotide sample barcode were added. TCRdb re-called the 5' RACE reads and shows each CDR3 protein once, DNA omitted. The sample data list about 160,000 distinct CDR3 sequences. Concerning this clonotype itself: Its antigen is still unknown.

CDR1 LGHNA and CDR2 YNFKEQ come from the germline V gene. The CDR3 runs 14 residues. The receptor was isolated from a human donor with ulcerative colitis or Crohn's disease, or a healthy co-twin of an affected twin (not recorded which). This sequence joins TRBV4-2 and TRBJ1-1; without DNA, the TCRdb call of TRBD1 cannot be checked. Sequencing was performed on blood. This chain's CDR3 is CASSRVQGRTEAFF.